A few counts support the clone carrying this T cell receptor beta chain. This CDR3 comprises 14 residues. CDR1 is MDHEN and CDR2 is SYDVKM in the germline V gene. V lost 6 bases to trimming and J lost 0 bases; unmatched junction nucleotides: 4. Some clones are missing from TCRdb's copy, which holds only in-frame ones; the method was immunoSEQ multiplex PCR. The sample holds roughly 250,000 clones, 88% seen once. The sample belongs to a study of blood T cell repertoires in COVID-19. The wider study: T cells, B-cell-depleted T cells, or PBMCs supplied cDNA or gDNA.

The origin of this receptor is a woman aged 45-65 years who had recovered from COVID-19. This chain links TRBV28 with TRBJ1-1; 7 positions match TRBD1. The sequenced material came from PBMCs or T cells enriched from blood (not recorded which). CDR3 amino acids: CASRTGTVNTEAFF. CDR3 coding DNA: TGTGCCAGCAGAACCGGGACAGTGAACACTGAAGCTTTCTTT.